Sequencing of this TCR beta chain was carried out in a study of human T cells and chemical hapten exposure. This sample's time point: patch test 2, 6 weeks after DPC sensitization. Treatment described: therapeutic diphenylcyclopropenone sensitization with weekly scalp DPC. One entry per CDR3 protein results from TCRdb running MiXCR on the RACE reads. Seen here are 65,000 to 95,000 distinct CDR3 sequences, about 6.3% observed once, and the top ten hold under 1.5%. This clonotype was counted ten times or more. This CDR3 has 17 residues. V was pared by 2 bases and J by 0 bases, with 4 bases of the junction left unmatched. CDR1 and CDR2 (germline): SGHRS, YFSETQ.

The chain carries TRBV5-1 and TRBJ2-7; 14 bases are a match to TRBD2. Sequencing used whole blood, obtained in connection with sensitization to the hapten diphenylcyclopropenone (DPC). This TCR came from a woman aged 25 to 39 with alopecia areata. Some clones in this sample may be carry-over from other donors' samples. The CDR3 nucleotides read TGCGCCAGCAGCTTTGGGACTAGCGGGGGTAGCTCCTACGAGCAGTACTTC. Translated: CASSFGTSGGSSYEQYF.